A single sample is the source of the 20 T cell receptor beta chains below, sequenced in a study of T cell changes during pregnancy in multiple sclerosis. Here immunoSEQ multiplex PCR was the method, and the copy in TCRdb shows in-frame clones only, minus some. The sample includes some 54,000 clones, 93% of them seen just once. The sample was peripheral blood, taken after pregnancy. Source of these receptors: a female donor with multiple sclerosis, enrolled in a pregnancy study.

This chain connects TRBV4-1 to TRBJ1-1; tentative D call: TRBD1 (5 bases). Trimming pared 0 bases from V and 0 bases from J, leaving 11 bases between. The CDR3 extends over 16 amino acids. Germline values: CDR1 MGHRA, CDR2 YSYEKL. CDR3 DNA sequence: TGCGCCAGCAGCCAAGACAGGGCGGAAATGAACACTGAAGCTTTCTTT. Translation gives CASSQDRAEMNTEAFF.

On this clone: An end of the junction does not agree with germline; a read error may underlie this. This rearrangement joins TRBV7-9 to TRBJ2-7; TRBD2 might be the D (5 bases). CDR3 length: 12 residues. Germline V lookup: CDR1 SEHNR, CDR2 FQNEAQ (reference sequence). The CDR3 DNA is TGTGCCAGCAGCTCCCAAGGACTCCCTGGGGACTTC. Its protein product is CASSSQGLPGDF.

The CDR3 region has the DNA TGTGCCAGCAGCCCCCTAGGGGACGAGCAGTACTTC. Protein product: CASSPLGDEQYF. The chain links TRBV7-2 to TRBJ2-7, with D possibly TRBD1 on 5 matching bases. The CDR3 contains 12 residues. V lost 5 bases and J lost 5, with 10 bases in between. Germline-derived CDR1 and CDR2 are SGHTA and FQGNSA.

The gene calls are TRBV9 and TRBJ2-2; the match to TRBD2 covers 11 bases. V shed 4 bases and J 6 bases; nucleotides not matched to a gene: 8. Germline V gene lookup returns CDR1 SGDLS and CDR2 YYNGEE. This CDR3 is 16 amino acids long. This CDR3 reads CASSPTSGSLPGELFF. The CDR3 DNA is TGTGCCAGCAGCCCCACTAGCGGGAGTTTGCCCGGGGAGCTGTTTTTT.

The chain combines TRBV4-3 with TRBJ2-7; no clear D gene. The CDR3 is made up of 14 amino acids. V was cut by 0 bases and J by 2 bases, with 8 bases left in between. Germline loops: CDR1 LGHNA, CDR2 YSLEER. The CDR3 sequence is CASSQDSAPYEQYF. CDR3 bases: TGCGCCAGCAGCCAAGACAGCGCGCCCTACGAGCAGTACTTC.

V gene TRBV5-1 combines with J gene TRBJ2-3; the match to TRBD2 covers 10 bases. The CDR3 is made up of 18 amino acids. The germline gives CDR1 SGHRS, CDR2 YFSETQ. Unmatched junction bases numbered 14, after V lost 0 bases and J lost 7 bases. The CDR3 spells CASSLVVASSGRQHTQYF. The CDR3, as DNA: TGCGCCAGCAGCTTGGTGGTTGCTTCTAGCGGGAGACAGCATACGCAGTATTTT.

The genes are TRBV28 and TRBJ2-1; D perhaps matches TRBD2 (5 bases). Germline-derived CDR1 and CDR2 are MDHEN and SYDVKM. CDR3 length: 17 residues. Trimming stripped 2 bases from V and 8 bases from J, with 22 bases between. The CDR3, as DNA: TGTGCCAGCAGTTTACTTAGGCGGGCGGGCGATATTGATGAGCAGTTCTTC. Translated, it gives CASSLLRRAGDIDEQFF.

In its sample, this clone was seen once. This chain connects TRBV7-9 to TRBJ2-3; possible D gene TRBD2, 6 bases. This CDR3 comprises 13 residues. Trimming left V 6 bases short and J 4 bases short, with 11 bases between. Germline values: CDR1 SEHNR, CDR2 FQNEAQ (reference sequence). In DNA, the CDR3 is TGTGCCAGCAGTGCCAGGAGGGCAGATACGCAGTATTTT. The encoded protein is CASSARRADTQYF.

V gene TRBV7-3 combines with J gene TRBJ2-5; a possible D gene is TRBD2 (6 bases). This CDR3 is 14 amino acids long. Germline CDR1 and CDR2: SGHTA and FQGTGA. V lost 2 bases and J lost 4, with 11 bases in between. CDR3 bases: TGTGCCAGCAGCTTAGGAGGGACCGGAGAGACCCAGTACTTC. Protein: CASSLGGTGETQYF.

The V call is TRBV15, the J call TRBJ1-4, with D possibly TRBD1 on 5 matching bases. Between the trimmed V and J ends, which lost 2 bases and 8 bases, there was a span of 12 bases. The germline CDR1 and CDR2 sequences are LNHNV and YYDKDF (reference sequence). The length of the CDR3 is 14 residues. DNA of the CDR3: TGTGCCACCAGCAGACAGGGTCGAGGCGAAAAACTGTTTTTT. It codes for CATSRQGRGEKLFF.

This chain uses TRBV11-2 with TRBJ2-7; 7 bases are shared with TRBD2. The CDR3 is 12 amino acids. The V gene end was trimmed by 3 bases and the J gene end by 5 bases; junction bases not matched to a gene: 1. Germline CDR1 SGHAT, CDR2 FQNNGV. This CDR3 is CASSFGGNEQYF. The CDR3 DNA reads TGTGCCAGCAGCTTCGGGGGGAACGAGCAGTACTTC.

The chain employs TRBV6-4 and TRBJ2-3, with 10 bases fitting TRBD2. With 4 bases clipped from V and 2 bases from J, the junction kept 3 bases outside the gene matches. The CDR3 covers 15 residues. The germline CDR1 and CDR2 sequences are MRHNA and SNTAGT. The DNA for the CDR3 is TGTGCCAGCAGTGCCGGGACTAGCGACACAGATACGCAGTATTTT. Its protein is CASSAGTSDTDTQYF.

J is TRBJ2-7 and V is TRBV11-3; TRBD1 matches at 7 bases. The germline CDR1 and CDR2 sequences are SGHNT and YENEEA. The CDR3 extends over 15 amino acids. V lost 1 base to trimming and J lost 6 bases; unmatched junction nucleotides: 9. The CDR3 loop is CASSLVGTGVGEQYF. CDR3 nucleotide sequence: TGTGCCAGCAGCTTAGTAGGTACAGGGGTGGGCGAGCAGTACTTC.

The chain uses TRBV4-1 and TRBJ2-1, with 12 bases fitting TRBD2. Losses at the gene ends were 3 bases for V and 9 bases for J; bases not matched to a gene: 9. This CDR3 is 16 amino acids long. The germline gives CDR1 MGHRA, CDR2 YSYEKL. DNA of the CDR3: TGCGCCAGCAGCCAGGTCCTAGCGGGAGGGCTGAGTGAGCAGTTCTTC. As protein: CASSQVLAGGLSEQFF.

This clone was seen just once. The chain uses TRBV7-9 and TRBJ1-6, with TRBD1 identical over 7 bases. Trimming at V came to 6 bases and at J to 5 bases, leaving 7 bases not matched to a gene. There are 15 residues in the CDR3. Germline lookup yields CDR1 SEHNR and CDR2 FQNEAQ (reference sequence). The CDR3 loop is CASSTKGAHNSPLHF. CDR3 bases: TGTGCCAGCAGTACAAAGGGGGCTCATAATTCACCCCTCCACTTT.

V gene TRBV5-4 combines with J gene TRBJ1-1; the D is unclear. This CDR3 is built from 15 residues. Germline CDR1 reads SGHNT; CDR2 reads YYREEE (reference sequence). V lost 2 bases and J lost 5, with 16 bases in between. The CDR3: CASSLEGSRRTEAFF. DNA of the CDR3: TGTGCCAGCAGCTTAGAGGGAAGCCGGAGGACTGAAGCTTTCTTT.

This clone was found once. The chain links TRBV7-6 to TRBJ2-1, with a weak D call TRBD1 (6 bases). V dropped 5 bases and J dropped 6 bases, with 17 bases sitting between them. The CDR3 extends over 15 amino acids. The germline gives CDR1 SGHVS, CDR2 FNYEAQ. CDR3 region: CASSTATGFGNEQFF. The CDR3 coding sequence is TGTGCCAGCAGCACAGCTACAGGGTTCGGCAATGAGCAGTTCTTC.

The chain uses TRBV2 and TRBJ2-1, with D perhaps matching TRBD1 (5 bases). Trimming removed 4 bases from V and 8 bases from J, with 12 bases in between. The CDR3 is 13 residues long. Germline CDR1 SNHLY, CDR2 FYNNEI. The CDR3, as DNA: TGTGCCAGCAGTGGGTCAGGGCTCGATGAGCAGTTCTTC. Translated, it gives CASSGSGLDEQFF.

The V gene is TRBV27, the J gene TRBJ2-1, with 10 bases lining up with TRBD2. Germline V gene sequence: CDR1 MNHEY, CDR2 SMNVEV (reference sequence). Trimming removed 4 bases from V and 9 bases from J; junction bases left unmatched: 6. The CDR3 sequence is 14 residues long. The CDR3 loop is CASSSTSGIGEQFF. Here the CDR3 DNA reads TGTGCCAGCAGTTCAACTAGCGGGATCGGTGAGCAGTTCTTC.

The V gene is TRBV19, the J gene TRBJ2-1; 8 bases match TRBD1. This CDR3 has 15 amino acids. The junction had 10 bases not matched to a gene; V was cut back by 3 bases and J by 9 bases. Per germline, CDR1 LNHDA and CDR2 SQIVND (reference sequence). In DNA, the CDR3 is TGTGCCAGTAGTATGCAGGGGGCGCCGCACGCTGAGCAGTTCTTC. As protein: CASSMQGAPHAEQFF.